The present T cell receptor beta chain was sequenced within a study of beta chain features in type 1 diabetes. Study results and limitations: Junctions at VDJ sites from type 1 diabetes patients had fewer insertions and more deletions. Any PCR bias toward short templates would affect both groups alike. Type 1 diabetes patients had moderately but significantly shorter TCRB CDR3s in all four CD4+ subsets. When cDNA is sequenced, cells with high TCR expression could be over-represented.

The whole isolated RNA underwent reverse transcription, so sequencing captured expressed TCRB transcripts. Profiling relied on immunoSEQ multiplex PCR, and the TCRdb table lists in-frame clones only, not all of them. The repertoire has fewer than 350,000 clones, roughly 21% of them found once; the top ten carry around 0.045%. Turning to this clone: The antigen remains undetermined.

The germline V gene encodes CDR1 SGHDT and CDR2 YYEEEE. The junction had 8 bases not matched to a gene; V was cut back by 4 bases and J by 5 bases. CDR3 length: 15 residues. This TCR derives from a woman between 18 and 30 years old in good health. The gene calls are TRBV5-6 and TRBJ2-5, with TRBD2 matching 10 bases. The source material was naive CD4+ T cells from blood. This chain's CDR3 is CASSDQTSGFETQYF. In DNA, the CDR3 is TGTGCCAGCAGCGACCAGACTAGCGGGTTCGAGACCCAGTACTTC.